The following is a T cell receptor (beta chain) sequence with its context. These data belong to a study of blood T cell repertoires in COVID-19. About the research overall: The samples span acute and convalescent COVID-19 from the United States, Italy and Spain.

CDR1 and CDR2 (germline): SGDLS, YYNGEE. The V and J ends lost 5 bases and 4 bases respectively, with 15 bases between them. CDR3 length: 14 residues. Original processing notes: From reference gene primer amplification, estimates of nucleated cell counts were derived. Measured with immunoSEQ multiplex PCR; TCRdb has only the in-frame clones, and not every one. That table gives V, J and clone size, and the DNA gave D and trimming. This repertoire shows about 14,000 clones, roughly 88% found once; its top ten account for around 24%. Material for sequencing was peripheral blood. V is TRBV9 and J is TRBJ1-2; possibly TRBD1 for D (5 bases). The clonotype comes from a woman aged 50 to 60 with active or convalescent COVID-19. CDR3 sequence reads: CASSAAGGPYGYTF. CDR3 DNA: TGTGCCAGCAGTGCGGCCGGGGGTCCCTATGGCTACACCTTC.